This TCR beta chain was sequenced during a study of neurological immune-mediated disorders (dated by TCRdb to the late 2010s). Background on the whole study: Of the approximately 34 multiple sclerosis patients, some 30 had relapsing-remitting MS and 3 had secondary progressive MS. The study compared peripheral blood TCR-beta repertoires of HTLV-I-associated myelopathy (HAM/TSP) patients, multiple sclerosis patients and healthy controls using UMI-based sequencing. The approximately 100 TCR-beta libraries included longitudinal samples, technical triplicates and paired sorted CD4+ and CD8+ T-cell subsets alongside PBMC samples. The cohort comprised 68 subjects: roughly 15 HAM/TSP patients, 35 or so multiple sclerosis patients and approximately 20 healthy controls. Results and caveats for the whole study, not just this receptor: The highest TCR clonal expansion was observed in HAM/TSP patients, whereas the lowest was observed in MS patients, even when compared with healthy controls. In phylogenetic analysis, the repertoires of 18 of 34 MS patients grouped into a cluster of related CDR3 sequences, which suggests a possible signature at the repertoire level. No clinical or MRI features were associated with the MS cluster, and the authors said that larger cohorts are needed. Across subjects, expanded clones never shared an identical CDR3 amino acid sequence, which suggests that the TCR-beta repertoires in every group were private.

This clonotype was recorded at least ten times. This clone's antigen is unknown. Base qualities are not provided; no much larger clone lies one nucleotide away. cDNA was synthesized by template-switch 5'RACE using a primer with a 10-nucleotide random unique molecular identifier that tagged each TCR transcript. Every sequencing run covered 15-18 subjects and yielded more than 200 million TCR-beta sequences. Total RNA was extracted with the RNeasy kit. The KAPA Real-time Library Amplification kit was used to amplify TCR-beta VDJ regions with primers for the TCR constant region and the 5'RACE anchor. A first PCR added sample indexes and Illumina adaptors, after which a second PCR increased the library yield. The roughly 650 bp TCR product was size-selected on a 2% E-gel SizeSelection system after Ampure bead purification. Before pooling, library quality was checked on a Bioanalyzer, concentration was measured with Qubit, and libraries were quantified with the Kapa Library Quantification kit. Libraries were sequenced paired-end 2 x 150 bp on an Illumina HiSeq 2500. To increase sequence diversity, about 23-32% phiX was spiked into each library pool. Concerning the study's data processing: The quality-filtered reads were processed with the UMI-based MiGEC pipeline, whose error correction step removed more than 75% of the raw TCR sequences. IMGT germline references were used for alignment of VDJ genes, and clonotypes were defined by a unique CDR3 amino acid sequence together with V-J genes. Clonal expansion, Shannon diversity and CDR3 relatedness were evaluated with VDJtools (CalcPairwiseDistances, ClusterSamples), while phylogenetic trees were built in CLCbio workbench. Clones with at least 8 unique UMIs were defined as expanded, with this threshold being based on coefficient-of-variation modelling across technical triplicates. Through fastp at Q25 and MiXCR, TCRdb rebuilt clones from the public reads, retaining in-frame beta chains. Rows are unified per CDR3 protein, each entry keeping the most common DNA and genes. The V and J calls here are based on TCRdb, not the publication. This sample is represented by 55,000 to 75,000 distinct CDR3 sequences; 5.2% of them were singletons. Clones ranked in the top ten supply roughly 6% of the sample.

The germline ends are 9 bases apart after V is trimmed by 2 bases and J by 7 bases. Taken from cysteine to phenylalanine, the CDR3 has 13 residues. Only the CDR3 DNA is retained, 39 bases long and in frame from the first base. From a lookup of the germline V gene, CDR1 and CDR2 are SGHAT and FQNNGV. For the unsorted PBMC libraries, 2 million PBMCs were stored in RNAlater at -80 degrees C until RNA extraction and were used to generate the libraries. The multiple sclerosis patients were enrolled in a US clinical protocol that evaluated disease progression with magnetic resonance imaging. PBMCs were separated from peripheral blood using Ficoll-Hypaque density gradient centrifugation and then cryopreserved in liquid nitrogen.

What was sequenced was PBMCs. The origin of this receptor is a human donor with multiple sclerosis. The donor label of this sample is uncertain. The rearrangement joined TRBV11-2 to TRBJ1-5; the D gene remains uncertain. The nucleotides are TGTGCCAGCAGCTTAAGACCTGGGCAGCCCCAGCATTTT. Its amino acids are CASSLRPGQPQHF.